Listed below are T cell receptor beta chains from one sample, sequenced in a study of shared clonotypes between healthy human individuals. Libraries were prepared by immunoSEQ multiplex PCR; TCRdb keeps only in-frame clonotypes and omits some of them. The sample lists roughly 2.2 million clones; 93% were seen once. Source material: naive CD4+ T cells from PBMCs. These receptor sequences come from a young man in good health. Some clones in this sample may be carry-over from other donors' samples. Each CDR3 is given with its conserved first and last residue. The order of the fields is CDR3 length, V gene, clone size, D gene, J gene, CDR3 protein, CDR3 DNA. The D gene is left open where the match is weak. Clone size is shown for a subset of rows, as once, few, many or a class of expanded clone.

len: 16
v_gene: TRBV5-1
abundance: .
d_gene: .
j_gene: TRBJ2-3
CDR3aa: CASSLVGGAQDVIPYF
CDR3nt: TGCGCCAGCAGCTTGGTGGGGGGCGCTCAAGATGTGATTCCGTATTTT

len: 11
v_gene: TRBV28
abundance: .
d_gene: .
j_gene: TRBJ2-3
CDR3aa: CASSVESAQYF
CDR3nt: TGTGCCAGCAGTGTCGAGAGCGCGCAGTATTTT

len: 14
v_gene: TRBV28
abundance: .
d_gene: .
j_gene: TRBJ1-2
CDR3aa: CASRSPASNYGYTF
CDR3nt: TGTGCCAGCAGATCCCCCGCATCTAACTATGGCTACACCTTC

len: 15
v_gene: TRBV27
abundance: .
d_gene: .
j_gene: TRBJ1-2
CDR3aa: CASRRKSPANYGYTF
CDR3nt: TGTGCCAGCAGAAGAAAGTCTCCAGCTAACTATGGCTACACCTTC

len: 12
v_gene: TRBV5-6
abundance: .
d_gene: .
j_gene: TRBJ2-7
CDR3aa: CASSITRNEQYF
CDR3nt: TGTGCCAGCAGCATTACTAGAAACGAGCAGTACTTC

len: 13
v_gene: TRBV30
abundance: .
d_gene: TRBD1
j_gene: TRBJ1-2
CDR3aa: CAWSPQGNYGYTF
CDR3nt: TGTGCCTGGAGCCCACAGGGGAACTATGGCTACACCTTC

len: 16
v_gene: TRBV2
abundance: .
d_gene: TRBD2
j_gene: TRBJ2-2
CDR3aa: CASKALAGVVPGELFF
CDR3nt: TGTGCCAGCAAGGCCCTAGCGGGAGTCGTTCCCGGGGAGCTGTTTTTT

len: 13
v_gene: TRBV5-4
abundance: .
d_gene: .
j_gene: TRBJ1-1
CDR3aa: CASSLVPEWEAFF
CDR3nt: TGTGCCAGCAGCTTGGTTCCAGAATGGGAAGCTTTCTTT

len: 13
v_gene: TRBV7-2
abundance: .
d_gene: .
j_gene: TRBJ1-6
CDR3aa: CASSPAGNSPLHF
CDR3nt: TGTGCCAGCAGCCCCGCGGGGAATTCACCCCTCCACTTT

len: 15
v_gene: TRBV27
abundance: .
d_gene: TRBD1
j_gene: TRBJ2-5
CDR3aa: CATSTGTGKQETQYF
CDR3nt: TGTGCCACCTCAACAGGGACAGGAAAACAAGAGACCCAGTACTTC

len: 17
v_gene: TRBV7-9
abundance: .
d_gene: TRBD2
j_gene: TRBJ2-7
CDR3aa: CASSPYGLGGGPYEQYF
CDR3nt: TGTGCCAGCAGCCCCTATGGCCTCGGCGGGGGACCCTACGAGCAGTACTTC

len: 14
v_gene: TRBV19
abundance: once
d_gene: .
j_gene: TRBJ2-1
CDR3aa: CASSIGRPNNEQFF
CDR3nt: TGTGCCAGTAGTATAGGTCGTCCGAACAATGAGCAGTTCTTC

len: 13
v_gene: TRBV6-6
abundance: .
d_gene: .
j_gene: TRBJ1-3
CDR3aa: CATHLGTGNTIYF
CDR3nt: TGTGCCACCCATTTGGGGACTGGAAACACCATATATTTT

len: 12
v_gene: TRBV27
abundance: .
d_gene: .
j_gene: TRBJ2-5
CDR3aa: CASSLLGETQYF
CDR3nt: TGTGCCAGCAGCCTCCTAGGGGAGACCCAGTACTTC

len: 13
v_gene: TRBV5-1
abundance: .
d_gene: .
j_gene: TRBJ2-7
CDR3aa: CASSFAGSYEQYF
CDR3nt: TGCGCCAGCAGCTTCGCCGGGAGCTACGAGCAGTACTTC

len: 14
v_gene: TRBV5-5
abundance: .
d_gene: .
j_gene: TRBJ1-5
CDR3aa: CASSQQTGDQPQHF
CDR3nt: TGTGCCAGCAGCCAACAAACGGGGGATCAGCCCCAGCATTTT

len: 15
v_gene: TRBV10-3
abundance: .
d_gene: TRBD2
j_gene: TRBJ2-2
CDR3aa: CAISELSSGYGELFF
CDR3nt: TGTGCCATCAGTGAACTGTCTAGCGGGTACGGGGAGCTGTTTTTT

len: 12
v_gene: TRBV14
abundance: .
d_gene: .
j_gene: TRBJ2-1
CDR3aa: CASSPSHNEQFF
CDR3nt: TGTGCCAGCAGCCCCAGCCACAATGAGCAGTTCTTC

len: 13
v_gene: TRBV6-1
abundance: .
d_gene: TRBD1
j_gene: TRBJ1-1
CDR3aa: CATSGQGYTEAFF
CDR3nt: TGTGCCACCTCGGGACAGGGCTACACTGAAGCTTTCTTT

len: 13
v_gene: TRBV5-6
abundance: .
d_gene: .
j_gene: TRBJ2-3
CDR3aa: CASSHWSRDTQYF
CDR3nt: TGTGCCAGCAGCCATTGGTCGAGGGATACGCAGTATTTT

len: 16
v_gene: TRBV28
abundance: .
d_gene: TRBD2
j_gene: TRBJ2-1
CDR3aa: CASSSRTSGAYNEQFF
CDR3nt: TGTGCCAGCAGTTCCCGGACTAGCGGAGCATACAATGAGCAGTTCTTC